This T cell receptor (beta chain) was recovered during a study of blood T cells in healthy people across ages. Study findings and constraints: Fewer expanded clones and more diversity marked long-lived versus aged donors.

This CDR3 contains 14 residues. V lost 0 bases and J lost 0, with 7 bases in between. Germline CDR1 and CDR2: SGHNT and YYREEE (reference sequence). It was with a sample-barcoded 5' primer and a J-beta primer mix that a second PCR of about 7 to 12 cycles was run. TCRdb processed the 5' RACE reads anew with MiXCR; each CDR3 protein has one entry. The sample has approximately 490,000 distinct CDR3 sequences; about 25% are singletons. To note about this clonotype: What it recognizes is unknown.

This sample was shared with a second study, whose subject was T cells of mothers and their children. That paper notes: A few healthy Caucasian mothers served as donors, and their six children did as well. Around 3.2 million TCR beta reads per child versus over 9.5 million per mother.

V is TRBV5-4 and J is TRBJ2-7; no firm D call. The TCR comes from a boy between 10 and 17 years old in good health. Sequenced: blood. The CDR3 nucleotides are TGTGCCAGCAGCTTGGACGATTCCTCCTACGAGCAGTACTTC. Translated: CASSLDDSSYEQYF.